This T cell receptor beta chain came from a study of CXCR3-negative and CXCR3-positive naive CD8 T cells. Regarding the study as a whole: Whereas both naive subsets had comparably high diversity, memory CD8+ cells had much lower diversity. In cryopreserved cells, CXCR3 expression partially decreased, and fresh PBMCs were used in most assays. TRBV-TRBJ usage matched between naive CXCR3-negative and CXCR3-positive cells but not between memory cells. Against CXCR3-negative naive cells, CXCR3-positive naive cells showed more hydrophobic TRB CDR3s.

A word on this clonotype: The target antigen is unknown.

The CDR3 is 15 residues long. CDR1 and CDR2 (germline): MNHEY, SVGEGT. Among CD8+ T cells, naive ones were CD45RO-CCR7+CD27+CD95-. Preparation of TRB cDNA libraries relied on 5' RACE carrying UMI labels. Each CDR3 protein gets one entry in TCRdb, which reprocessed the 5' RACE reads and gives no DNA. The sample holds around 110,000 distinct CDR3 sequences. The rearrangement joins TRBV6-2 or TRBV6-3 to TRBJ2-7; TCRdb's D call, TRBD1, is unchecked because there is no DNA. This TCR came from a human donor in good health. Some clones in this sample may be carry-over from other donors' samples. The sequenced material came from naive CXCR3+ CD8+ T cells from blood. This sample's subset: CD45RO-CCR7+CD27+CD95- naive CD8+ T cells expressing CXCR3 (TNR3+). CDR3 sequence reads: CASSYSTGTDYEQYF.